This T cell receptor beta chain emerged from a study of T-cell memory formation after mild COVID-19. This CDR3 comprises 13 residues. Germline V gene lookup returns CDR1 SGHTA and CDR2 FQGNSA. The germline V and J ends were trimmed by 5 bases and 7 bases, with 14 bases remaining between them. Many counts were recorded for this clonotype. Antigen unknown. TCRdb re-called the 5' RACE reads through MiXCR, storing one row per CDR3 protein. The data show under 300,000 distinct CDR3 sequences, with 8.2% seen just once and approximately 22% held by the top ten. Notes on the study in general: Clones contracting day 15 to 85 were balanced CD4/CD8; later expanders leaned CD4+. Mainly in CM and EM were contracting CD4+ clones; CD8+ were in EMRA.

The sample consisted of PBMCs or a T cell subset sorted from them (not recorded which). This chain joins TRBV7-2 and TRBJ2-5, with a tentative D call TRBD1 (5 bases). This receptor was obtained from a man aged 18 to 29 who had mild COVID-19 (a few samples of this study predate the infection). Cell type and time point are not known. CDR3 in DNA: TGTGCCAGCAGCCAGCAGGGCTCCTCGACCCAGTACTTC. Its protein is CASSQQGSSTQYF.